This T cell receptor beta chain comes out of a study of CD8 T cells in ankylosing spondylitis. CDR1 and CDR2 (germline): MNHEY, SMNVEV (reference sequence). The V gene end was trimmed by 2 bases and the J gene end by 3 bases; junction bases not matched to a gene: 4. This CDR3 comprises 15 residues. Researchers built TCR beta libraries using quantitative 5'-RACE with molecular barcodes. Using its own MiXCR run on the 5' RACE reads, TCRdb lists one record per CDR3 protein. The repertoire holds 25,000 to 35,000 distinct CDR3 sequences, roughly 33% seen once, with 45% in the top ten. This clonotype was seen just once. The antigen remains unidentified. Study-level points and caveats: Earlier literature documents some of the motif variants in reactive arthritis synovial fluid and blood.

The V and J genes are TRBV27 and TRBJ2-7, with 10 bases identical to TRBD2. Source material: synovial fluid, either unsorted or a sorted T cell fraction (not recorded which). This TCR was recovered from a male donor with ankylosing spondylitis. This CDR3 reads CASSLSGRAFYEQYF. The CDR3 region has the DNA TGTGCCAGCAGTTTAAGCGGGAGGGCCTTCTACGAGCAGTACTTC.